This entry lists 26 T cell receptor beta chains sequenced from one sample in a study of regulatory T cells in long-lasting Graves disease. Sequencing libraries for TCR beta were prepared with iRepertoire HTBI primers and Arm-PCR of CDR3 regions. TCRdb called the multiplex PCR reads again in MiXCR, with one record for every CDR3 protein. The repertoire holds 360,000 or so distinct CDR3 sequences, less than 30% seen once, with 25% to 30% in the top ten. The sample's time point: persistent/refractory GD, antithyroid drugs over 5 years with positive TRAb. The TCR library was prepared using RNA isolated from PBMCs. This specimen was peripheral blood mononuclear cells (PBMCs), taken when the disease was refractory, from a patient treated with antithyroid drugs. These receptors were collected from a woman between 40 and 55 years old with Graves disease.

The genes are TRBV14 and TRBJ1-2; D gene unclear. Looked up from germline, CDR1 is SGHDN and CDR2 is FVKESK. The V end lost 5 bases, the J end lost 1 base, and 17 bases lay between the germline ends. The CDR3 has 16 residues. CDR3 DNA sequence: TGTGCCAGCAGCGGGTACCAAGGGAAGAATAACTATGGCTACACCTTC. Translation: CASSGYQGKNNYGYTF.

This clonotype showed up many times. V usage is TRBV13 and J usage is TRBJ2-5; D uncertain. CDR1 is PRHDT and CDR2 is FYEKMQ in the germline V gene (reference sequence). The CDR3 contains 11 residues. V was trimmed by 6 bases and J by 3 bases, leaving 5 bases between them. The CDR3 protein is CASRAEETQYF. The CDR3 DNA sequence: TGTGCCAGCAGGGCAGAAGAGACCCAGTACTTC.

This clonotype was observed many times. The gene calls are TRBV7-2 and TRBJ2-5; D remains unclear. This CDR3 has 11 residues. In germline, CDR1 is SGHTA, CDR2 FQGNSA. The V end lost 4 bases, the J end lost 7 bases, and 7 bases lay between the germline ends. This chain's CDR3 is CASSSPLTQYF. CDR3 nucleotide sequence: TGTGCCAGCAGCTCGCCGCTGACCCAGTACTTC.

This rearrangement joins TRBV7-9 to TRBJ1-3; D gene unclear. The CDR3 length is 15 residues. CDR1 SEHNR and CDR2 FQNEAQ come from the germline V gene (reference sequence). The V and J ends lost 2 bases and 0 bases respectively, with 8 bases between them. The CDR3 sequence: CASSLREISGNTIYF. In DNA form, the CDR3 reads TGTGCCAGCAGCTTACGGGAGATCTCTGGAAACACCATATATTTT.

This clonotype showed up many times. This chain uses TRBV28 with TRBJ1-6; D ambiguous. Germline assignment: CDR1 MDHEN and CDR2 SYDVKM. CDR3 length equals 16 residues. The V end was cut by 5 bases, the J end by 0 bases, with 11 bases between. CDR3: CASSPVLSSYNSPLHF. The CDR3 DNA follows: TGTGCCAGCAGTCCAGTGTTGAGCTCCTATAATTCACCCCTCCACTTT.

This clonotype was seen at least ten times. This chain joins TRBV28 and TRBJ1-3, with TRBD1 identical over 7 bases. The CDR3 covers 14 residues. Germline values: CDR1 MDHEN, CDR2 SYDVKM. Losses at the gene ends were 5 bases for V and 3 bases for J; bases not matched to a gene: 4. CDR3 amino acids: CASSPQGDGNTIYF. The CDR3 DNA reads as TGTGCCAGCAGTCCCCAGGGGGATGGAAACACCATATATTTT.

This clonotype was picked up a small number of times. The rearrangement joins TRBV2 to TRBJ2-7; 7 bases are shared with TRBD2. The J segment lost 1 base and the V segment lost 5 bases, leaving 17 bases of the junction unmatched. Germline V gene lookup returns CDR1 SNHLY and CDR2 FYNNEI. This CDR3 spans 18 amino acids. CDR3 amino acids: CASSLRVAGLSISYEQYF. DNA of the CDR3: TGTGCCAGCAGTCTAAGAGTAGCGGGCCTGAGTATATCCTACGAGCAGTACTTC.

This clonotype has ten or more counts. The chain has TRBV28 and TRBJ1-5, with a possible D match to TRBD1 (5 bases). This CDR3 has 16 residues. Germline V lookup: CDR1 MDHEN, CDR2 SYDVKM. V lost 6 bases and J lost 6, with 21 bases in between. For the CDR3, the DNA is TGTGCCAGCAGATTCGTTGCCTCAGCAGGGATTCAGCCCCAGCATTTT. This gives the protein CASRFVASAGIQPQHF. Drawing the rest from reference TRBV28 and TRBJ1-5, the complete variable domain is DVKVTQSSRYLVKRTGEKVFLECVQDMDHENMFWYRQDPGLGLRLIYFSYDVKMKEKGDIPEGYSVSREKKERFSLILESASTNQTSMYLCASRFVASAGIQPQHFGDGTRLSIL.

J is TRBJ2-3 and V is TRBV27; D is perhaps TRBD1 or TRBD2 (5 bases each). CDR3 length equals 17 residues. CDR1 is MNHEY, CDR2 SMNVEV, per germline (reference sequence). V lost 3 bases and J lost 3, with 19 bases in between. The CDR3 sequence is CASSFGGRGLGTDTQYF. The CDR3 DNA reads TGTGCCAGCAGTTTTGGGGGTAGGGGCCTTGGAACAGATACGCAGTATTTT.

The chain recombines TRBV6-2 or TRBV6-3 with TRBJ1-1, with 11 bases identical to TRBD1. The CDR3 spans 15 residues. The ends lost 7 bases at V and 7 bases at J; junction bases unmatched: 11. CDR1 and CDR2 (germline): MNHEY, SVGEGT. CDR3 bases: TGTGCCAGCACTCGGACAGGGGGCTTGGTTAGTGAAGCTTTCTTT. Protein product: CASTRTGGLVSEAFF.

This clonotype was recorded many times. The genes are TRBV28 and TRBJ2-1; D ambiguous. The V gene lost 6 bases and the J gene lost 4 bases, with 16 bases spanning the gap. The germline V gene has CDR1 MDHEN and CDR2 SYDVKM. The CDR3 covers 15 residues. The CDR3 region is CASRNPGPLYNEQFF. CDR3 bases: TGTGCCAGCAGAAACCCGGGTCCATTATACAATGAGCAGTTCTTC.

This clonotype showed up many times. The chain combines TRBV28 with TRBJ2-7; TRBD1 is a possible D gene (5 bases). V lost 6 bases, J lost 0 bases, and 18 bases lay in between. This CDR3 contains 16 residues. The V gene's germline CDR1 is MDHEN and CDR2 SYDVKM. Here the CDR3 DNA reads TGTGCCAGCAGCCGTGGGGCCGCCCTGAGCTCCTACGAGCAGTACTTC. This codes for CASSRGAALSSYEQYF. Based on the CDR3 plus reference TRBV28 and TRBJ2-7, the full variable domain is DVKVTQSSRYLVKRTGEKVFLECVQDMDHENMFWYRQDPGLGLRLIYFSYDVKMKEKGDIPEGYSVSREKKERFSLILESASTNQTSMYLCASSRGAALSSYEQYFGPGTRLTVT.

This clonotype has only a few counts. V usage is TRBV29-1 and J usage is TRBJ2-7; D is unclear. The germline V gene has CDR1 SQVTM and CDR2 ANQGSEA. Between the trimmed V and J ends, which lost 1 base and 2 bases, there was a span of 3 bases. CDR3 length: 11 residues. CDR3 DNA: TGCAGCGTTGAAGGCGCCTACGAGCAGTACTTC. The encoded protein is CSVEGAYEQYF.

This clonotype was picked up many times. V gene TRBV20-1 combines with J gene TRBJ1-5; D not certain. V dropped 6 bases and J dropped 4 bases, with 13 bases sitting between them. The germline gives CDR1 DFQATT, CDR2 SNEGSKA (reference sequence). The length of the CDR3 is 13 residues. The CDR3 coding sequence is TGCAGTGCACATAGAGCGGGGAATCAGCCCCAGCATTTT. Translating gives CSAHRAGNQPQHF.

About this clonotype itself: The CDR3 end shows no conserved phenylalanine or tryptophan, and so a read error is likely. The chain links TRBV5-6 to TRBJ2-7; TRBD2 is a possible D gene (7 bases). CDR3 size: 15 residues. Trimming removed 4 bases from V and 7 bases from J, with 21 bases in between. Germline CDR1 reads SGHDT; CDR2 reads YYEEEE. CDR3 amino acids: CASSPRALGGGEQYS. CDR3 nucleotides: TGTGCCAGCAGCCCCCGGGCACTAGGGGGGGGGGAGCAGTACTCC.

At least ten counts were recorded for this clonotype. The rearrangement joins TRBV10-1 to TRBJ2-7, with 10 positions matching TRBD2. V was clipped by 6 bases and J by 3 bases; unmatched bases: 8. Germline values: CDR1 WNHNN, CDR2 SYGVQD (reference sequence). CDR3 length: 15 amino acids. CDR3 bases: TGCGCCAGCAGCCCGGGACTAGCGAGTATCTACGAGCAGTACTTC. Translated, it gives CASSPGLASIYEQYF.

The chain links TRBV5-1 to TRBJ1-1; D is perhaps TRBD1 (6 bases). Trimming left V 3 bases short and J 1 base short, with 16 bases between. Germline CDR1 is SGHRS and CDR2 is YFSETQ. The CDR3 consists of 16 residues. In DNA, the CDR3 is TGCGCCAGCAGCTACGGGGGCCAGGCGCAGAACACTGAAGCTTTCTTT. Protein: CASSYGGQAQNTEAFF.

The CDR3 spells CAWRTPGQGYEQYF. The CDR3 coding sequence is TGTGCCTGGAGAACACCGGGACAGGGCTACGAGCAGTACTTC. V and J are TRBV30 and TRBJ2-7; 9 bases are shared with TRBD1. CDR1 and CDR2 (germline): GTSNPN, SVGIG (reference sequence). V gave up 3 bases and J gave up 3 bases; unmatched junction bases: 6. The CDR3 runs to 14 residues.

In DNA, the CDR3 is TGTGCCAGTAGGGGGCTCGGCACTGAAGCTTTCTTT. Translation: CASRGLGTEAFF. V gene TRBV19 combines with J gene TRBJ1-1; maybe TRBD1 (5 bases). Trimming removed 6 bases from V and 4 bases from J, with 9 bases in between. CDR1 LNHDA and CDR2 SQIVND come from the germline V gene (reference sequence). There are 12 residues in the CDR3.

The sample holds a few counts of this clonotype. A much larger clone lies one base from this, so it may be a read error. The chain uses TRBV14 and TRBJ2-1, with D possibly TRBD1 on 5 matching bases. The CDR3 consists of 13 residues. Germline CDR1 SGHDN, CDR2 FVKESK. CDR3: CASSKDSYNEQFF. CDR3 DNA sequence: TGTGCCAGCAGCAAAGACAGTTACAATGAGCAGTTCTTC.

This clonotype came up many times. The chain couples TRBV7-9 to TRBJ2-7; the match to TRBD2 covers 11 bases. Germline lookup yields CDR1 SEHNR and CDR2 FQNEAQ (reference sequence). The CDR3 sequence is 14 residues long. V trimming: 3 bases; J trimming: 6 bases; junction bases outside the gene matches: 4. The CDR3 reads CASSLVTSGGEQYF. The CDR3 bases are TGTGCCAGCAGCTTGGTAACTAGCGGGGGCGAGCAGTACTTC.

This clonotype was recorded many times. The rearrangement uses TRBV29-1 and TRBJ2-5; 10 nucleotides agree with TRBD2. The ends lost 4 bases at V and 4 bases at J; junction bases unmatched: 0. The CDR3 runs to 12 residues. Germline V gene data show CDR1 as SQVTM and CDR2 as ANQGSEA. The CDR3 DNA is TGCAGCGTTGGGACTAGCGGAGAGACCCAGTACTTC. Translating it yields CSVGTSGETQYF. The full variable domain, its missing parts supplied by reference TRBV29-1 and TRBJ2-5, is SAVISQKPSRDICQRGTSLTIQCQVDSQVTMMFWYRQQPGQSLTLIATANQGSEATYESGFVIDKFPISRPNLTFSTLTVSNMSPEDSSIYLCSVGTSGETQYFGPGTRLLVL.

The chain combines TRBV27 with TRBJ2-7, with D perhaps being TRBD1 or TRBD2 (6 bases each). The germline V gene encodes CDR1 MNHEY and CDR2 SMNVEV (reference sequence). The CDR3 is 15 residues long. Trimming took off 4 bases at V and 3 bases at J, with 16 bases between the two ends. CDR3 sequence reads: CASSWGGGGGYEQYF. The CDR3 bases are TGTGCCAGCAGTTGGGGCGGTGGAGGGGGCTACGAGCAGTACTTC.

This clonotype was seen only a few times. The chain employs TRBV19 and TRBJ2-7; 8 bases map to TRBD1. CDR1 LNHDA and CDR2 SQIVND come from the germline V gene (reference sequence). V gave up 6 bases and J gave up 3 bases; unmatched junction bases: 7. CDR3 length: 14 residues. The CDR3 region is CASRPRGQVYEQYF. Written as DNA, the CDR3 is TGTGCCAGTAGGCCTAGGGGACAGGTCTACGAGCAGTACTTC.

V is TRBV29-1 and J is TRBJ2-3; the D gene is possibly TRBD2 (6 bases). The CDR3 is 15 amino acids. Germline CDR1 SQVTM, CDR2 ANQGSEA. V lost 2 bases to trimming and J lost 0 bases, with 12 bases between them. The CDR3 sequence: CSVERVRESTDTQYF. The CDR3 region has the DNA TGCAGCGTTGAAAGGGTCCGGGAGAGCACAGATACGCAGTATTTT.

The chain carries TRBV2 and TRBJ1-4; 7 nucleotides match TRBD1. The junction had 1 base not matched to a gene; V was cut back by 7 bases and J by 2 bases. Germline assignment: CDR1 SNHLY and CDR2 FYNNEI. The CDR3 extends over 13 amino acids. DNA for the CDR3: TGTGCCAGCATGGGACAGACTAATGAAAAACTGTTTTTT. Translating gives CASMGQTNEKLFF.